A single T cell receptor beta chain is shown here with its context. The specificity of this receptor is unknown. Per-nucleotide qualities are absent, and no much larger clonotype sits a single base away. The junction carries 13 bases between V and J, which are trimmed by 4 bases and 0 bases respectively. From the germline V gene, CDR1 is SQVTM and CDR2 is ANQGSEA. The CDR3 starts with the cysteine, ends with the phenylalanine, and has 16 residues. Left in the record is the CDR3 DNA by itself, 48 bases read in frame from the first base. Systemically healthy Caucasian individuals from Russia, about 38 in total and aged roughly 6 to 100 years, were included as donors. Each donor gave 8 to 10 milliliters of peripheral blood, drawn into EDTA-treated Vacutainer tubes. Ficoll-Paque density-gradient centrifugation was used to isolate PBMCs, with at least 7 million obtained per sample. Trizol reagent was used to extract total RNA from PBMCs, with at least 5.5 micrograms per sample. Naive CD45RAhigh/CD27high T cell percentages were measured by flow cytometry on a PBMC aliquot from every donor.

This sample is part of a study of blood T cells in healthy people across ages (dated by TCRdb to about 2015). Concerning the study at large: Template switching captured roughly one uniquely barcoded TCR beta cDNA molecule per two T cells in model experiments. Using deep sequencing normalized with unique cDNA molecular identifiers, the study measured how TCR beta repertoire diversity changes with age. The donors were divided into four age groups: young (average around 17 years), middle-aged (about 40), aged (about 61) and long-lived (roughly 88). To avoid experimental bias, donors of different ages were distributed randomly across sequencing lanes. For two donors (one aged 18 to 30 and one aged 80 or older), the study analyzed two additional independent replicas of 1 million unique cDNA reads from the same blood draw. Overall results and qualifications from the work: Donor CMV infection status was unknown, potentially confounding age-related changes in expanded clonotypes. Conclusive comparison of naive and antigen-experienced compartments was prevented by the profiling of bulk unsorted PBMCs. There was a strong correlation between observed TCR beta diversity and the percentage of naive T cells measured by flow cytometry. The long-lived group showed more naive CD4+ T cells, fewer expanded clones and increased TCR diversity than the aged group, suggesting age selection. Estimates of total diversity based on one million sequenced T cells were regarded as lower bounds and as underestimates. As age increased, observed TCR beta diversity per million T cells dropped in a roughly linear way, and a significant reduction was already evident by age about 36.

Preparation of the library involved 5' RACE. Sequencing was carried out with an Illumina HiSeq 2500. A second PCR of roughly 6 to 11 cycles was run with a J-beta primer mix and a sample-barcoded 5' primer. A template-switch 5' adaptor carrying 12 random nucleotides introduced a unique molecular identifier onto each TCR beta cDNA molecule. Each sample yielded at least 2.5 million CDR3-containing paired-end reads. First-strand cDNA synthesis was performed from all RNA using the Mint cDNA synthesis kit, with priming by a TRBC-specific oligonucleotide. All cDNA was treated with uracil-DNA glycosylase and then went through a first 18-cycle PCR with the universal primers M1SS and BC2_uni_R. Per the authors' processing: For normalization, 1 million high-quality reads were randomly selected from each sample, with every read carrying a distinct molecular identifier. Instead of being binned into consensus sequences, reads with shared molecular identifiers were discarded. MiTCR, set to a Q25 quality threshold and the strictest error-elimination algorithm, was used for CDR3 identification, clonotype clustering and error correction. A nonparametric unseen species model with Euler transformation was used to estimate a lower bound on total TCR beta diversity. TCRdb reworked the public reads: Q25 trimming with fastp, MiXCR clone assembly, productive beta chains retained. Every distinct CDR3 protein forms one entry, paired with its most common genes and DNA. The V and J calls shown here were made by TCRdb, not taken from the authors' results. The sample includes some 670,000 distinct CDR3 sequences, with approximately 52% observed a single time. Of the sample, roughly 13% falls within the top ten clones.

The sample comprised blood. This receptor was identified in a woman of 80 years or more in good health. The chain employs TRBV29-1 and TRBJ2-6; confidence is insufficient to name the D gene. The sequenced DNA: TGCAGCGTTGTGCTCGGACGGAACTCTGGGGCCAACGTCCTGACTTTC. This codes for CSVVLGRNSGANVLTF.